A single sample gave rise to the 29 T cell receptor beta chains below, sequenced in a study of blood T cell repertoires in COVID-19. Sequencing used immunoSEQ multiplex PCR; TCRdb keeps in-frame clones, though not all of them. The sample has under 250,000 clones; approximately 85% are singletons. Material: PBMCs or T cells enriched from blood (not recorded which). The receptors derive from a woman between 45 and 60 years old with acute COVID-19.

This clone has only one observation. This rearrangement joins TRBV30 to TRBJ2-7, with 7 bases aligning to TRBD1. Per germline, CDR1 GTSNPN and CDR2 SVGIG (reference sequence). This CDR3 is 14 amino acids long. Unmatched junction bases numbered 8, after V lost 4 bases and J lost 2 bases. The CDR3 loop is CAWTPFDRAYEQYF. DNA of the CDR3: TGTGCCTGGACCCCTTTTGACAGGGCCTACGAGCAGTACTTC. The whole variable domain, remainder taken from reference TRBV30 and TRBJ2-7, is SQTIHQWPATLVQPVGSPLSLECTVEGTSNPNLYWYRQAAGRGLQLLFYSVGIGQISSEVPQNLSASRPQDRQFILSSKKLLLSDSGFYLCAWTPFDRAYEQYFGPGTRLTVT.

CDR3 DNA: TGTGCCAGCAGCTTAGCGCTATCCGGGAATGAAAAACTGTTTTTT. The encoded protein is CASSLALSGNEKLFF. The chain is built from TRBV7-9 and TRBJ1-4; D is unclear. There are 15 residues in the CDR3. Trimming stripped 0 bases from V and 5 bases from J, with 10 bases between. CDR1 and CDR2 (germline): SEHNR, FQNEAQ (reference sequence).

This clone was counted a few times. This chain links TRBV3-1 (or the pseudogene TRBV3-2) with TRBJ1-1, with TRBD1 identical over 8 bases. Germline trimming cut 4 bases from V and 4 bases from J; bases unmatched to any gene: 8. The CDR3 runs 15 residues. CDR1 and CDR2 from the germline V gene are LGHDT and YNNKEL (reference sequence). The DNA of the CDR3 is TGTGCCAGCAGCCCATATGGACAGGGATTCACTGAAGCTTTCTTT. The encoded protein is CASSPYGQGFTEAFF.

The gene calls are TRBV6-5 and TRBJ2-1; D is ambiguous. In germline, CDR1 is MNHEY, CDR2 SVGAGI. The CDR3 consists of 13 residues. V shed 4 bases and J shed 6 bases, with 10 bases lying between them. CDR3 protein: CASSFPLGNEQFF. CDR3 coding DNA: TGTGCCAGCAGTTTCCCTCTCGGCAATGAGCAGTTCTTC.

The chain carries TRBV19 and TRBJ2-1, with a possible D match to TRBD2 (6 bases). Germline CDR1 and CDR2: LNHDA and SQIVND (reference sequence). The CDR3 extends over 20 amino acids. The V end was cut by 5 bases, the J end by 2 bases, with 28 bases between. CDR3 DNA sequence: TGTGCCAGTAGTTCCCCGACAGTGCCCGGTCCGGGGGTCCCCTACAATGAGCAGTTCTTC. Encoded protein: CASSSPTVPGPGVPYNEQFF.

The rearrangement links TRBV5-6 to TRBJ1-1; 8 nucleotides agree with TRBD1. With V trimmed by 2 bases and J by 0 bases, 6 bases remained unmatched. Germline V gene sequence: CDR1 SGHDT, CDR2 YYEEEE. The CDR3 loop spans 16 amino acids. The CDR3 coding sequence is TGTGCCAGCAGCTTCTGGACAGGGATAATGAACACTGAAGCTTTCTTT. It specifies CASSFWTGIMNTEAFF.

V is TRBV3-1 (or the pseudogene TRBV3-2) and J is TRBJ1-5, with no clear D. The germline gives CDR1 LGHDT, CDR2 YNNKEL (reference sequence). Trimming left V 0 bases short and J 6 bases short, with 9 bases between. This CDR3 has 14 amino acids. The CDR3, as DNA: TGTGCCAGCAGCCAAGATCTCCTAAGTCAGCCCCAGCATTTT. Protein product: CASSQDLLSQPQHF.

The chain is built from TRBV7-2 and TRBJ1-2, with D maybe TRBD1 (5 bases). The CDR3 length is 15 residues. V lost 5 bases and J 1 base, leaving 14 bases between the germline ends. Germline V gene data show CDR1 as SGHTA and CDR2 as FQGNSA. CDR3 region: CASSRPGGVNYGYTF. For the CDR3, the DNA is TGTGCCAGCAGCCGCCCGGGAGGGGTTAACTATGGCTACACCTTC.

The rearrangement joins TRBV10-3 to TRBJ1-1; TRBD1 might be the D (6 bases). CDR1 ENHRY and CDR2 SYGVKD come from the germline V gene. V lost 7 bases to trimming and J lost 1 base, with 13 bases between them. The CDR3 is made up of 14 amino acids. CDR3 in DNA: TGTGCCATCACCTTGGACAGAGCGAACACTGAAGCTTTCTTT. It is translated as CAITLDRANTEAFF.

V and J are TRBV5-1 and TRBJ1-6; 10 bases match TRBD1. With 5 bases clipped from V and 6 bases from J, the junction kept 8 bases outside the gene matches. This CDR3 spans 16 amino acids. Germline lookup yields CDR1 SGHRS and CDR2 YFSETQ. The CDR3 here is CASSTGQGRGNSPLHF. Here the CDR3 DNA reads TGCGCCAGCAGTACGGGACAGGGGCGTGGTAATTCACCCCTCCACTTT. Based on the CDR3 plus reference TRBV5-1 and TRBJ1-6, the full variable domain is KAGVTQTPRYLIKTRGQQVTLSCSPISGHRSVSWYQQTPGQGLQFLFEYFSETQRNKGNFPGRFSGRQFSNSRSEMNVSTLELGDSALYLCASSTGQGRGNSPLHFGNGTRLTVT.

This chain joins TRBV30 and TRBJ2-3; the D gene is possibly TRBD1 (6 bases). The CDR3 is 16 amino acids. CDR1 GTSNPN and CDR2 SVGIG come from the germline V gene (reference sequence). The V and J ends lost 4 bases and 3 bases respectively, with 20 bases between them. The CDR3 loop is CAWTPLTEGETDTQYF. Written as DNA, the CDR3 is TGTGCCTGGACCCCCCTGACCGAGGGGGAAACAGATACGCAGTATTTT.

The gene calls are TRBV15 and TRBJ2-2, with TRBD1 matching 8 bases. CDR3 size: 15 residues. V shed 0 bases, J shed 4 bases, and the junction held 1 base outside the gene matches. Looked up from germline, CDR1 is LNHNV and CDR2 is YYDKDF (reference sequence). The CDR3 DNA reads TGTGCCACCAGCAGAGATACAGGGGGCACCGGGGAGCTGTTTTTT. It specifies CATSRDTGGTGELFF.

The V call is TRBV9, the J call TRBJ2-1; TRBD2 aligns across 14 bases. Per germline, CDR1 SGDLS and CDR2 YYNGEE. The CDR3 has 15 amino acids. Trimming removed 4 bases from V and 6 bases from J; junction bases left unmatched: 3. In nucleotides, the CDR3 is TGTGCCAGCAGCCAGGGACTAGCGGGGGCCAATGAGCAGTTCTTC. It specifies CASSQGLAGANEQFF.

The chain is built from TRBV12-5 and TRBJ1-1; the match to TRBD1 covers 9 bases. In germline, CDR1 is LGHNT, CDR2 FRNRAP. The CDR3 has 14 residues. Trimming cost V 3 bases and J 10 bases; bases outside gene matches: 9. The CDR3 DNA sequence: TGTGCTAGTGGTTTAGGCGGGACAGGGAGGGTAGCTTTCTTT. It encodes CASGLGGTGRVAFF. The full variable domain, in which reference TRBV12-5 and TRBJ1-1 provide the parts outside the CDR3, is DARVTQTPRHKVTEMGQEVTMRCQPILGHNTVFWYRQTMMQGLELLAYFRNRAPLDDSGMPKDRFSAEMPDATLATLKIQPSEPRDSAVYFCASGLGGTGRVAFFGQGTRLTVV.

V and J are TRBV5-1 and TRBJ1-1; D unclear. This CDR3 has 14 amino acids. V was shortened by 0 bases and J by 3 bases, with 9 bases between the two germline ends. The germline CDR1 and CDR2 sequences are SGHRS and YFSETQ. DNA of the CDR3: TGCGCCAGCAGCTTGGGCATCGGGGACACTGAAGCTTTCTTT. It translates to CASSLGIGDTEAFF. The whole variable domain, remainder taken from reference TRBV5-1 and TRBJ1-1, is KAGVTQTPRYLIKTRGQQVTLSCSPISGHRSVSWYQQTPGQGLQFLFEYFSETQRNKGNFPGRFSGRQFSNSRSEMNVSTLELGDSALYLCASSLGIGDTEAFFGQGTRLTVV.

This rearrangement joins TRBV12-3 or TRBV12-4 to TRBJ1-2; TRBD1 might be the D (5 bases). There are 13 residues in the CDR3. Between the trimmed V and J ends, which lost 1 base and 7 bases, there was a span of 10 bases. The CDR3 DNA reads TGTGCCAGCAGTTTAGGGGTGGGGCTTGGCTACACCTTC. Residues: CASSLGVGLGYTF.

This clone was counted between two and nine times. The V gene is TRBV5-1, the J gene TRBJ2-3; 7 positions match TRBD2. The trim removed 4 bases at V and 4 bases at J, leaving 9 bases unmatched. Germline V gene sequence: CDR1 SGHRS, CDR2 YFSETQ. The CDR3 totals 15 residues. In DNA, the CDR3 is TGCGCCAGCAGCCCGCGGTTGGGGGGGGCAGATACGCAGTATTTT. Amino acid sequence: CASSPRLGGADTQYF.

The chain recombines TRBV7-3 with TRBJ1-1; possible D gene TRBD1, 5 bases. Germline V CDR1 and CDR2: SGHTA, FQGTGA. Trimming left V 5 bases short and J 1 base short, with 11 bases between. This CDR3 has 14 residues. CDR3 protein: CASSRGGANTEAFF. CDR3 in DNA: TGTGCCAGCAGCAGGGGCGGTGCGAACACTGAAGCTTTCTTT.

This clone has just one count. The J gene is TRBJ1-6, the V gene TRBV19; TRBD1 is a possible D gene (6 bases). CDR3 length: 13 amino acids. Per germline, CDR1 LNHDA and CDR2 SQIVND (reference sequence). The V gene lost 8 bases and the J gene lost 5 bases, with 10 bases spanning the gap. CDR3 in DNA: TGTGCCAGTCGGACAGCGGATAATTCACCCCTCCACTTT. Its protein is CASRTADNSPLHF.

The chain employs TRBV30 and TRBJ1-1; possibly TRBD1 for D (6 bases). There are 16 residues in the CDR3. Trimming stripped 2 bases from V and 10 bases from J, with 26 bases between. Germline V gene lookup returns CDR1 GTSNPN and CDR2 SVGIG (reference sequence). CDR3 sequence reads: CAWSPTGRPTPWAAFF. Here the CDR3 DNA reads TGTGCCTGGAGTCCTACAGGGCGCCCCACACCATGGGCAGCTTTCTTT.

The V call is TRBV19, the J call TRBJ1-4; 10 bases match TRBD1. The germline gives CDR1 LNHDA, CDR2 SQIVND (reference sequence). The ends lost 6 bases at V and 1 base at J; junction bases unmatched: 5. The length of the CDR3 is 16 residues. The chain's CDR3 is CASRTGGFETNEKLFF. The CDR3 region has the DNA TGTGCCAGTAGGACAGGGGGCTTCGAAACTAATGAAAAACTGTTTTTT.

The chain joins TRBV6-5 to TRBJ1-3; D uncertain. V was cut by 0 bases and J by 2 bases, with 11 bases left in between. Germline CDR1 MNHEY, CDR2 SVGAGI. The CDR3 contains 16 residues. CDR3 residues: CASSYSEPTPGNTIYF. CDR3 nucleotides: TGTGCCAGCAGTTACTCGGAGCCAACGCCTGGAAACACCATATATTTT.

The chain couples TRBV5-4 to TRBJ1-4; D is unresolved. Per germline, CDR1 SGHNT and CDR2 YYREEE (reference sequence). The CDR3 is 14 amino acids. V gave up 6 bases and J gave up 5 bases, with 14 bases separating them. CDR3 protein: CASTGGGSNEKLFF. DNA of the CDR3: TGTGCCAGCACCGGAGGCGGGTCGAATGAAAAACTGTTTTTT.

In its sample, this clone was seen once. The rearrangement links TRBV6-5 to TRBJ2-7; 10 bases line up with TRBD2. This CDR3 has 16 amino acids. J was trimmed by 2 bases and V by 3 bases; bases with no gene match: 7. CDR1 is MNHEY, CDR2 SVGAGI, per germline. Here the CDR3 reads CASSYVSGGVAYEQYF. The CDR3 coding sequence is TGTGCCAGCAGTTATGTGAGCGGGGGGGTGGCCTACGAGCAGTACTTC.

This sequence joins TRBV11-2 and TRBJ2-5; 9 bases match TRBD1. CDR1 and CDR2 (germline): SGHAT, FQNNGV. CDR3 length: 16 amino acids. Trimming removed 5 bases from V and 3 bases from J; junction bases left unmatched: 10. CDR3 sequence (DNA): TGTGCCAGCAGCCTAAGGACAGGGGTGGGTGAAGAGACCCAGTACTTC. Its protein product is CASSLRTGVGEETQYF. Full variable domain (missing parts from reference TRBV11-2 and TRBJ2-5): EAGVAQSPRYKIIEKRQSVAFWCNPISGHATLYWYQQILGQGPKLLIQFQNNGVVDDSQLPKDRFSAERLKGVDSTLKIQPAKLEDSAVYLCASSLRTGVGEETQYFGPGTRLLVL.

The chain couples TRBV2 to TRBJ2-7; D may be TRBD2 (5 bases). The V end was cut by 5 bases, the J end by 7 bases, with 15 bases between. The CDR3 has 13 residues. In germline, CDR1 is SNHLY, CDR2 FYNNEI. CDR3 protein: CASSPRGFSEQYF. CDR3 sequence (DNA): TGTGCCAGCAGTCCGAGAGGGTTTTCGGAGCAGTACTTC. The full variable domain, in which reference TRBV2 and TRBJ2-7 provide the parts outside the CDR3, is EPEVTQTPSHQVTQMGQEVILRCVPISNHLYFYWYRQILGQKVEFLVSFYNNEISEKSEIFDDQFSVERPDGSNFTLKIRSTKLEDSAMYFCASSPRGFSEQYFGPGTRLTVT.

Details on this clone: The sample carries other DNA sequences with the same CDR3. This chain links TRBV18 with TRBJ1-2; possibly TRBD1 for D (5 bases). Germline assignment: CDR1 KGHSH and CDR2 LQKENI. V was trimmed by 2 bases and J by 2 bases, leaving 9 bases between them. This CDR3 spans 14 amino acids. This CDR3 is CASSPGRANYGYTF. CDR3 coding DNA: TGTGCCAGCTCACCAGGCAGGGCCAACTATGGCTACACCTTC.

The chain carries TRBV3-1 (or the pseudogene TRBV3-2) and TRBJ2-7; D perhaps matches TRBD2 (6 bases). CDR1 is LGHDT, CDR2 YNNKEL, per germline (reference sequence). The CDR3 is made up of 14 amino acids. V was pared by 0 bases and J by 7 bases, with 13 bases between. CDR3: CASSQELAGREQYF. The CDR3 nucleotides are TGTGCCAGCAGCCAAGAACTAGCAGGGCGGGAGCAGTACTTC.

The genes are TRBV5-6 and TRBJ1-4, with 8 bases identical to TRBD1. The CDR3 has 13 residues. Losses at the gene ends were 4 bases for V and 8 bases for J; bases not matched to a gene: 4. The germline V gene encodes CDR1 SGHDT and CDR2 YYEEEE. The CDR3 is CASSPGDREKLFF. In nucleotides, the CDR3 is TGTGCCAGCAGCCCGGGGGACAGGGAAAAACTGTTTTTT.